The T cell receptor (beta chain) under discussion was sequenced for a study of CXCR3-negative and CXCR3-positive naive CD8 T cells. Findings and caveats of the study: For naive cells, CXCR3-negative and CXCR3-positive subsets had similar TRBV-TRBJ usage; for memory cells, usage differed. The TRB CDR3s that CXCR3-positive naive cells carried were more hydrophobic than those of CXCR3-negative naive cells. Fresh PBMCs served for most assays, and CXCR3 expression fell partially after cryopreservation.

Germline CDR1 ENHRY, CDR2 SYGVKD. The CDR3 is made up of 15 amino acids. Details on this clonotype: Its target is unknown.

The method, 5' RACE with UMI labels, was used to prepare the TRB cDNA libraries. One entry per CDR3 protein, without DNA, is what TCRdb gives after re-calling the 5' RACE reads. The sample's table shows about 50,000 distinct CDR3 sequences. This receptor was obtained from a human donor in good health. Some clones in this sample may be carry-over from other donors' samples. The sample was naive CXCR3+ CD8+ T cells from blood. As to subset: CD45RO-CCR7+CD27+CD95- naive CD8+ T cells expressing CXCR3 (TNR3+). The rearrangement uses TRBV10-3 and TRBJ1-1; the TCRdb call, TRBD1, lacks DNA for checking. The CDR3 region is CAISEVTGEVTEAFF.